The subject of this entry is one T cell receptor beta chain. Germline CDR1 and CDR2: MNHNS and SASEGT. V lost 8 bases to trimming and J lost 7 bases, with 14 bases between them. There are 12 residues in the CDR3. These data originate in a study of immune evolution from preneoplasia to lung adenocarcinoma. Overall study: HLA loss of heterozygosity: around 6.5% AIS, about 15% MIA, over 30% ADC, none AAH.

Clones were read by immunoSEQ multiplex PCR, and TCRdb kept only the in-frame ones, dropping some. The table has 3,500 to 4,500 clones, approximately 80% seen once. The J gene is TRBJ2-5, the V gene TRBV6-1; D tentatively reads TRBD1 or TRBD2 (6 bases each). The receptor was isolated from a person aged 60-79 years with lung adenocarcinoma. Sequenced input: FFPE lung adenocarcinoma in situ tissue. The CDR3 loop is CASLGGPGTQYF. The CDR3 bases are TGTGCCAGCCTAGGGGGGCCAGGGACCCAGTACTTC.